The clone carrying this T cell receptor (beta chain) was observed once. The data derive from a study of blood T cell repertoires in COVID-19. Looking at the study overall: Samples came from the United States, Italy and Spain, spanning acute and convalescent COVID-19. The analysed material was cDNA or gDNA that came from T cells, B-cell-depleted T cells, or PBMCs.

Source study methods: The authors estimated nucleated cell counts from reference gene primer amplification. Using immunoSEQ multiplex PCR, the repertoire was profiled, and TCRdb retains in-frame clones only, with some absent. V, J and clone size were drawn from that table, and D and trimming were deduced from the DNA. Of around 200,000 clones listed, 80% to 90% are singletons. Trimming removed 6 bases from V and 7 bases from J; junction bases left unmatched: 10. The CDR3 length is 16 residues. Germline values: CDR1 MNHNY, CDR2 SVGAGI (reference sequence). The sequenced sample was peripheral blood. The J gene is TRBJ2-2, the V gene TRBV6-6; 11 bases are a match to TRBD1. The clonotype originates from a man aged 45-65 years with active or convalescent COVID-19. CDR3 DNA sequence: TGTGCCAGCAGCAGCGGACAGGGGGCCTCGAGCGGGGAGCTGTTTTTT. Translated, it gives CASSSGQGASSGELFF.